The T cell receptor beta chain described here comes from a study of CD8 T cells in Susac syndrome. A quantity of about 0.5 to 1 ug RNA underwent reverse transcription using random hexamers. TCRdb reprocessed the immunoSEQ multiplex PCR reads via MiXCR and lists one record per CDR3 protein. The sample holds approximately 190,000 distinct CDR3 sequences; roughly 92% are singletons and the top ten take about 0.1%. The V gene's germline CDR1 is MNHEY and CDR2 SVGAGI. The CDR3 spans 14 residues. V lost 6 bases, J lost 2 bases, and 13 bases lay in between. The sequence was collected from a human donor in good health. The sequenced sample consisted of CD4+ T cells from PBMCs. The chain couples TRBV6-5 to TRBJ1-1, with D perhaps matching TRBD1 (5 bases). This CDR3 reads CASRYRLTNTEAFF. The DNA for the CDR3 is TGTGCCAGCAGATACAGGTTGACCAACACTGAAGCTTTCTTT.